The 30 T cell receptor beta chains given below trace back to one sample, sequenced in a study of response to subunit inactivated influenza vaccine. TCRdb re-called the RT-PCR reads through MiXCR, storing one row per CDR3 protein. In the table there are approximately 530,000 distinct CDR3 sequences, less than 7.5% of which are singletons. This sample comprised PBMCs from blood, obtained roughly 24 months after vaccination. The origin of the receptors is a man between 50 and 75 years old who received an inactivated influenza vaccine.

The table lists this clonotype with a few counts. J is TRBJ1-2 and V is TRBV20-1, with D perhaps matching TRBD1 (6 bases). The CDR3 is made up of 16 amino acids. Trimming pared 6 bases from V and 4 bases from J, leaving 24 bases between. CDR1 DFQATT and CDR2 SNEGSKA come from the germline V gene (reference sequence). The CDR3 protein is CSANWGSRQVPYGYTF. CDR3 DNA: TGCAGTGCAAATTGGGGGAGTAGACAGGTCCCCTATGGCTACACCTTC.

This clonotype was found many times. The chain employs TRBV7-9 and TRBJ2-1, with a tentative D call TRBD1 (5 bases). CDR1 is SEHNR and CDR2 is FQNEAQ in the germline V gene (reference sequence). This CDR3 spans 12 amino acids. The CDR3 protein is CAGALVSNEQFF. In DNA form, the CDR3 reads TGTGCAGGGGCCTTAGTTTCGAATGAGCAGTTCTTC.

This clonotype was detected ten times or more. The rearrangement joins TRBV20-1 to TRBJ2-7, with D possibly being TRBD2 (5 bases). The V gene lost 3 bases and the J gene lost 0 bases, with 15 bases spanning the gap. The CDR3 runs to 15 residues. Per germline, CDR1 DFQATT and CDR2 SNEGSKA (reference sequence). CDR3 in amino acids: CSASTASGFSYEQYF. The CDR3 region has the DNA TGCAGTGCTAGCACCGCGAGCGGTTTCTCCTACGAGCAGTACTTC.

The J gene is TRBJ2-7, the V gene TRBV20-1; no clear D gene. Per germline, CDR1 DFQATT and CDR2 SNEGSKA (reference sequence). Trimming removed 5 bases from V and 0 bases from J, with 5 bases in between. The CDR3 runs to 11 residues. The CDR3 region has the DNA TGCAGTGCTCACACCTCCTACGAGCAGTACTTC. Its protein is CSAHTSYEQYF.

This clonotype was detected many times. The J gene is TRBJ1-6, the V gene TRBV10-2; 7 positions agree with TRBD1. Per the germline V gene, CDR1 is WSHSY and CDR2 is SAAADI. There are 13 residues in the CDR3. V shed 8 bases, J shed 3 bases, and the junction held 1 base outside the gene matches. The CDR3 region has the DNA TGCGCCAGCCGGGACAGCTATAATTCACCCCTCCACTTT. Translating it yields CASRDSYNSPLHF.

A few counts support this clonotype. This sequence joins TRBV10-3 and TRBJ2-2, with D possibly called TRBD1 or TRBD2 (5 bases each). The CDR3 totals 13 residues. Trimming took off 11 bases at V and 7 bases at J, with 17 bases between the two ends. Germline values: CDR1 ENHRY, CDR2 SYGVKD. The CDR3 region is CAAGTFLIGELFF. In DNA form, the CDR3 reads TGTGCCGCCGGGACCTTCCTGATCGGGGAGCTGTTTTTT.

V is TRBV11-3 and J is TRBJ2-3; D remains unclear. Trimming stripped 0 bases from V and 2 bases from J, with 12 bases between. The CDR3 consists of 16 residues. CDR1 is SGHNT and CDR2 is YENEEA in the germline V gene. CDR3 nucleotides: TGTGCCAGCAGCTTAGAACTCAGGAGAGACACAGATACGCAGTATTTT. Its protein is CASSLELRRDTDTQYF.

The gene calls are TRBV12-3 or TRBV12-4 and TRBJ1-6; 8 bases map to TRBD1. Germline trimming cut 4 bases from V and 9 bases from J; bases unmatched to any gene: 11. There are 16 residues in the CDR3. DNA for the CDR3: TGTGCCAGCAGTTCTTCTCAGGGGGCTGGTGTTTCACCCCTCCACTTT. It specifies CASSSSQGAGVSPLHF.

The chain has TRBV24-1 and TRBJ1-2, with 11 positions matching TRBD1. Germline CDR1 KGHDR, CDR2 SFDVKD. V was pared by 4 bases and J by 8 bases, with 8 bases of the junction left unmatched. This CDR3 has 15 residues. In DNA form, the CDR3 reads TGTGCCACCAGTGACCCCGGACAGGGGGCGAGAGGCTACACCTTC. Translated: CATSDPGQGARGYTF.

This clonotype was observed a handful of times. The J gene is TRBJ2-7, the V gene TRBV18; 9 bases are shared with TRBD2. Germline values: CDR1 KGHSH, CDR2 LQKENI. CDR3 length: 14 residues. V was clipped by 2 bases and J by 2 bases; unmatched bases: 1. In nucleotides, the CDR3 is TGTGCCAGCTCACCAGCTAGCGGGGCCTACGAGCAGTACTTC. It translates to CASSPASGAYEQYF.

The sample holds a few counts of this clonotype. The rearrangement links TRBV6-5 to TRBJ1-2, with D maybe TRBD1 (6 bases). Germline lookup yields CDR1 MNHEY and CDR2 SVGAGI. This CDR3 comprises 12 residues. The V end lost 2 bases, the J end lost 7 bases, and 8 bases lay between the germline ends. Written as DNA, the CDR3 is TGTGCCAGCAGTTACGGGGGGCTTGGCTACACCTTC. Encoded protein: CASSYGGLGYTF.

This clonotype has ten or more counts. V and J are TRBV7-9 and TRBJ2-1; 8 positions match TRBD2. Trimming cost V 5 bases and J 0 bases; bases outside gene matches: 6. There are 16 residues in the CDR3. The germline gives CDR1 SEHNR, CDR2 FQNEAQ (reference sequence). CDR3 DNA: TGTGCCAGCAGCCACGATAGCGGGGTCTCCTACAATGAGCAGTTCTTC. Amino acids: CASSHDSGVSYNEQFF.

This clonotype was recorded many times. The CDR3, as DNA: TGTGCCAGCAACCTTCCGGGGGGGGTTGAGCAGTTCTTC. It yields the protein CASNLPGGVEQFF. The chain links TRBV12-3 or TRBV12-4 to TRBJ2-1, with 8 nucleotides matching TRBD2. Trimming at V came to 7 bases and at J to 9 bases, leaving 8 bases not matched to a gene. There are 13 residues in the CDR3.

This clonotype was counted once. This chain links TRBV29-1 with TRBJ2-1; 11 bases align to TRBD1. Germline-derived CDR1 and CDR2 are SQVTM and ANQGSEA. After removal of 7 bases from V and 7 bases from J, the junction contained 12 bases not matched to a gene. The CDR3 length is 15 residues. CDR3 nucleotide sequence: TGCAGCGCTACTACGGGACAGGGGGTAGGGAATGAGCAGTTCTTC. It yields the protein CSATTGQGVGNEQFF.

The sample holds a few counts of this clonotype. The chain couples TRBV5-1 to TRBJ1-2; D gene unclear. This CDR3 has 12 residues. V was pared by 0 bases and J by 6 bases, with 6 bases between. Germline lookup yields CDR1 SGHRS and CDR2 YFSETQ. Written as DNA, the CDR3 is TGCGCCAGCAGCTTGGCTGGGAATGGCTACACCTTC. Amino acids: CASSLAGNGYTF.

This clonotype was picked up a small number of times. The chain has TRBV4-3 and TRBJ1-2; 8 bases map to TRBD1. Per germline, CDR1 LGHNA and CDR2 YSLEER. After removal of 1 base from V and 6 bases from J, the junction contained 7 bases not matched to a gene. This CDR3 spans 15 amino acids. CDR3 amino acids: CASSQAAGQVNGYTF. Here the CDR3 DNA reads TGCGCCAGCAGCCAAGCGGCGGGACAGGTCAATGGCTACACCTTC.

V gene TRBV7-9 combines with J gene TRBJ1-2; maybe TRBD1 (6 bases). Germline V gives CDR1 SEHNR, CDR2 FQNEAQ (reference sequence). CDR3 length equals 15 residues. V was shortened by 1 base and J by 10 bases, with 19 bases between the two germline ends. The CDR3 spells CASSLGGGGREHYTF. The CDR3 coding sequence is TGTGCCAGCAGCTTAGGAGGCGGGGGCAGGGAACACTACACCTTC.

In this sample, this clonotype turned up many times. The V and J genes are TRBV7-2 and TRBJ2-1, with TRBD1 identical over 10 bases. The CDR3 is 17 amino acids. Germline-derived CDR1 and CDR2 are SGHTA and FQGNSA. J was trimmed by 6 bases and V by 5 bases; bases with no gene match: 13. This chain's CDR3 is CASSPNSGTGVVNEQFF. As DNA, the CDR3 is TGTGCCAGCAGCCCAAACTCCGGGACAGGGGTGGTCAATGAGCAGTTCTTC.

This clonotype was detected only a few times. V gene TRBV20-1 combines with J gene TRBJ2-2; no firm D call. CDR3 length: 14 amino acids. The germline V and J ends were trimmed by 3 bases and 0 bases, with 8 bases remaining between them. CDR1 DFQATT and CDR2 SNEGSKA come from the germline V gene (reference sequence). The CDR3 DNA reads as TGCAGTGCTAGGCACGGTGCGAACACCGGGGAGCTGTTTTTT. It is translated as CSARHGANTGELFF.

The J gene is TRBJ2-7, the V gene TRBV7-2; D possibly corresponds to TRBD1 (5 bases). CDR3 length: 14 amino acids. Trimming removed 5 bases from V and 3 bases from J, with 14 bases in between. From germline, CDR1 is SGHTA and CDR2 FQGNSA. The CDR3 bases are TGTGCCAGCAGCCAAACCTCAGGGCTCTACGAGCAGTACTTC. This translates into CASSQTSGLYEQYF. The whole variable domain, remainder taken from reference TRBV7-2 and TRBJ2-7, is GAGVSQSPSNKVTEKGKDVELRCDPISGHTALYWYRQSLGQGLEFLIYFQGNSAPDKSGLPSDRFSAERTGGSVSTLTIQRTQQEDSAVYLCASSQTSGLYEQYFGPGTRLTVT.

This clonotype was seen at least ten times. CDR3 coding DNA: TGTGCCAGCAGGGGACAGGGAACGAACACCGGGGAGCTGTTTTTT. Protein: CASRGQGTNTGELFF. The genes are TRBV6-1 and TRBJ2-2; 9 bases map to TRBD1. Looked up from germline, CDR1 is MNHNS and CDR2 is SASEGT. The V and J ends lost 6 bases and 0 bases, in that order; junction bases with no gene match: 2. The CDR3 is 15 amino acids.

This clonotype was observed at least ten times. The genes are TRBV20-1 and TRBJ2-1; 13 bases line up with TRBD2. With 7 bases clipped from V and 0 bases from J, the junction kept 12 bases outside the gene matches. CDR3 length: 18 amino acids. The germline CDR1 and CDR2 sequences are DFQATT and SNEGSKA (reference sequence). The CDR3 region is CSDSTSGGTPSSYNEQFF. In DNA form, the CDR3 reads TGCAGTGATTCGACTAGCGGGGGGACCCCGAGCTCCTACAATGAGCAGTTCTTC.

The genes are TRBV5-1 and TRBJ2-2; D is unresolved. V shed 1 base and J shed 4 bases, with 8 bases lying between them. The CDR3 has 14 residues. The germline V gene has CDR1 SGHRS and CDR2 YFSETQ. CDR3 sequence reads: CASSLSNPTGELFF. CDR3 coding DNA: TGCGCCAGCAGCTTGAGCAACCCCACCGGGGAGCTGTTTTTT. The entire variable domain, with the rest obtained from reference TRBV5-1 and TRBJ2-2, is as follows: KAGVTQTPRYLIKTRGQQVTLSCSPISGHRSVSWYQQTPGQGLQFLFEYFSETQRNKGNFPGRFSGRQFSNSRSEMNVSTLELGDSALYLCASSLSNPTGELFFGEGSRLTVL.

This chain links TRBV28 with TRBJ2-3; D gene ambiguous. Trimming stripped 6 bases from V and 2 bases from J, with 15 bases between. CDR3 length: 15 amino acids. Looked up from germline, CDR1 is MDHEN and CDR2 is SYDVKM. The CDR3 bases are TGTGCCAGCAGCACACGGATCAGTGCCACAGATACGCAGTATTTT. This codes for CASSTRISATDTQYF.

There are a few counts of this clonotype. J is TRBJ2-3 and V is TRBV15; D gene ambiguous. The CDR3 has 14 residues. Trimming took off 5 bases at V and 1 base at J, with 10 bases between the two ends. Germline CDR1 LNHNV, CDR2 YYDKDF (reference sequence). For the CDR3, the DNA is TGTGCCACCAGCGAGAGGTCAGGCACAGATACGCAGTATTTT. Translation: CATSERSGTDTQYF. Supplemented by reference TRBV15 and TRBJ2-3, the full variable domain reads DAMVIQNPRYQVTQFGKPVTLSCSQTLNHNVMYWYQQKSSQAPKLLFHYYDKDFNNEADTPDNFQSRRPNTSFCFLDIRSPGLGDTAMYLCATSERSGTDTQYFGPGTRLTVL.

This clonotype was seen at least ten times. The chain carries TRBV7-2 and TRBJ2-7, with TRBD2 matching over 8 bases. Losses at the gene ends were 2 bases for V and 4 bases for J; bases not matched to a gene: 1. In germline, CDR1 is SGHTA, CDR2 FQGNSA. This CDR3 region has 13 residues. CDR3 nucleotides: TGTGCCAGCAGCTTACGGGAGGGGTACGAGCAGTACTTC. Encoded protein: CASSLREGYEQYF.

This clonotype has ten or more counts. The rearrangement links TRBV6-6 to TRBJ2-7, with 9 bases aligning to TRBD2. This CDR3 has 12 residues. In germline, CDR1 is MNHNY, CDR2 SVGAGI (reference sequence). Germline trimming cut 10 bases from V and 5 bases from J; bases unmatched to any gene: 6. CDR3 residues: CATGLARDEQYF. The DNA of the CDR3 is TGTGCCACGGGACTAGCTCGTGACGAGCAGTACTTC.

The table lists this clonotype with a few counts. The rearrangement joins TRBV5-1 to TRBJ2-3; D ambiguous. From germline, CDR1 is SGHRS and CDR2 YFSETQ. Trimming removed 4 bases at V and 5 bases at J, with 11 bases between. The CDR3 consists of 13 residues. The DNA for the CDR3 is TGCGCCAGCAGCGTGGCGTTGGGAGATACGCAGTATTTT. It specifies CASSVALGDTQYF.

This CDR3 reads CASSQVTRGPSTDTQYF. The CDR3 nucleotides are TGTGCCAGCAGCCAAGTCACGCGGGGGCCTAGCACAGATACGCAGTATTTT. The rearrangement uses TRBV4-2 and TRBJ2-3; weak D call: TRBD2 (7 bases). Looked up from germline, CDR1 is LGHNA and CDR2 is YNFKEQ. The CDR3 runs 17 residues. V shed 1 base and J shed 0 bases, with 14 bases lying between them.

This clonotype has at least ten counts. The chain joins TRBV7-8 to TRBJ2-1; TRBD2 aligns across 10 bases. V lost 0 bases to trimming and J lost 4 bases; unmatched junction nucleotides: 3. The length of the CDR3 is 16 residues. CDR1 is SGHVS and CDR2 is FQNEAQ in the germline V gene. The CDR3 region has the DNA TGTGCCAGCAGCTTAGCTAGCGGGAGGCGTTACAATGAGCAGTTCTTC. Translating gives CASSLASGRRYNEQFF.